The sequence of this TCR beta chain was determined in a study of blood T cells in healthy people across ages. Study results and limitations: Nothing was known about donor CMV status, and this possibly confounded expanded clonotype changes. Without sorted subsets, naive and antigen-experienced compartments could not be conclusively compared.

This clonotype has a count of ten or more. The target antigen is unknown. Alongside a J-beta primer mix, a sample-barcoded 5' primer served in a second PCR lasting roughly 6 to 11 cycles. One entry per CDR3 protein results from TCRdb running MiXCR on the 5' RACE reads. The sample lists around 1.5 million distinct CDR3 sequences, 34% occurring once. The CDR3 runs 13 residues. Germline CDR1 and CDR2: SGHRS and YFSETQ. Trimming cost V 0 bases and J 6 bases, with 7 bases left between them. The V gene is TRBV5-1, the J gene TRBJ2-1; D remains unclear. Sequenced sample: blood. This TCR came from a woman in her thirties in good health. The CDR3 DNA is TGCGCCAGCAGCTTGGACAGTCTCAATGAGCAGTTCTTC. This encodes CASSLDSLNEQFF.